These 29 T cell receptor beta chains came from one sample sequenced in a study of blood T cell repertoires in COVID-19. The protocol was immunoSEQ multiplex PCR, while the TCRdb copy is restricted to in-frame clones and leaves out a portion. The repertoire holds tens of thousands of clones, with about 80% as singletons. Sequencing was carried out using peripheral blood. All receptors derive from a human donor in a cohort sampled during active COVID-19.

The V call is TRBV24-1, the J call TRBJ1-3, with D possibly matching TRBD1 (5 bases). The germline V gene has CDR1 KGHDR and CDR2 SFDVKD. The CDR3 extends over 15 amino acids. V gave up 3 bases and J gave up 4 bases, with 12 bases separating them. The CDR3 DNA is TGTGCCACCAGTGATCCGACAGTTAGCGGAAACACCATATATTTT. Encoded protein: CATSDPTVSGNTIYF.

The V call is TRBV7-9, the J call TRBJ2-3, with 9 nucleotides matching TRBD2. CDR3 size: 16 residues. V was pared by 0 bases and J by 2 bases, with 3 bases of the junction left unmatched. The germline V gene encodes CDR1 SEHNR and CDR2 FQNEAQ (reference sequence). In DNA form, the CDR3 reads TGTGCCAGCAGCTTAGCGCGGGGGGGATCCACAGATACGCAGTATTTT. Encoded protein: CASSLARGGSTDTQYF.

This clone has just a few counts. The chain is built from TRBV5-4 and TRBJ2-3; TRBD1 might be the D (6 bases). The germline V and J ends were trimmed by 5 bases and 1 base, with 14 bases remaining between them. Germline-derived CDR1 and CDR2 are SGHNT and YYREEE (reference sequence). The CDR3 is 15 residues long. CDR3 residues: CASSSRSGGTDTQYF. CDR3 bases: TGTGCCAGCAGTTCGCGGTCAGGGGGCACAGATACGCAGTATTTT.

The chain links TRBV9 to TRBJ2-2, with TRBD1 identical over 10 bases. V was pared by 2 bases and J by 4 bases, with 5 bases of the junction left unmatched. Looked up from germline, CDR1 is SGDLS and CDR2 is YYNGEE. The CDR3 is made up of 16 amino acids. The CDR3 nucleotides are TGTGCCAGCAGCGTCGTGACAGGGGGCATCACCGGGGAGCTGTTTTTT. The encoded protein is CASSVVTGGITGELFF. The full variable domain, its missing parts supplied by reference TRBV9 and TRBJ2-2, is DSGVTQTPKHLITATGQRVTLRCSPRSGDLSVYWYQQSLDQGLQFLIQYYNGEERAKGNILERFSAQQFPDLHSELNLSSLELGDSALYFCASSVVTGGITGELFFGEGSRLTVL.

The chain uses TRBV2 and TRBJ1-1; D gene ambiguous. The CDR3 is 13 residues long. V shed 6 bases and J shed 1 base, with 9 bases lying between them. Germline assignment: CDR1 SNHLY and CDR2 FYNNEI. The CDR3 protein is CASRIDTNTEAFF. The DNA for the CDR3 is TGTGCCAGCAGGATAGACACGAACACTGAAGCTTTCTTT.

V is TRBV28 and J is TRBJ1-4, with TRBD1 as a possible D gene (5 bases). V was clipped by 8 bases and J by 5 bases, with 24 bases between them. The CDR3 is 17 residues long. Germline V gene data show CDR1 as MDHEN and CDR2 as SYDVKM. CDR3 protein: CASWSGGSLPGNEKLFF. CDR3 sequence (DNA): TGTGCCAGCTGGTCCGGGGGGAGCCTACCCGGGAATGAAAAACTGTTTTTT.

The chain couples TRBV7-8 to TRBJ1-1; 7 bases are a match to TRBD1. The CDR3 is made up of 13 amino acids. Germline loops: CDR1 SGHVS, CDR2 FQNEAQ. Losses at the gene ends were 7 bases for V and 7 bases for J; bases not matched to a gene: 9. Here the CDR3 DNA reads TGTGCCAGCACCAAAGGGGGCGTGGGTGAAGCTTTCTTT. Amino acid sequence: CASTKGGVGEAFF.

The V and J genes are TRBV15 and TRBJ1-1; 9 bases fit TRBD1. Looked up from germline, CDR1 is LNHNV and CDR2 is YYDKDF (reference sequence). The CDR3 has 13 residues. The junction had 3 bases not matched to a gene; V was cut back by 5 bases and J by 5 bases. The CDR3 DNA is TGTGCCACCAGCTACAGGGGGCTTACTGAAGCTTTCTTT. This encodes CATSYRGLTEAFF.

J is TRBJ2-2 and V is TRBV15; 10 nucleotides agree with TRBD1. J was trimmed by 4 bases and V by 1 base; bases with no gene match: 0. The germline CDR1 and CDR2 sequences are LNHNV and YYDKDF (reference sequence). This CDR3 region has 15 residues. The CDR3: CATSRGDRGTGELFF. CDR3 DNA sequence: TGTGCCACCAGCAGAGGGGACAGGGGCACCGGGGAGCTGTTTTTT.

V and J are TRBV10-3 and TRBJ2-7; maybe TRBD2 (6 bases). CDR1 ENHRY and CDR2 SYGVKD come from the germline V gene. The CDR3 runs to 14 residues. The V and J ends lost 6 bases and 0 bases respectively, with 12 bases between them. For the CDR3, the DNA is TGTGCCATCAGCGCGGACGGGGGCTCCTACGAGCAGTACTTC. Its translation: CAISADGGSYEQYF.

The CDR3: CASSFLDRASRGYGYTF. In nucleotides, the CDR3 is TGTGCCAGCAGCTTCCTGGACAGGGCATCCCGTGGCTATGGCTACACCTTC. The chain carries TRBV7-9 and TRBJ1-2, with 8 bases fitting TRBD1. The CDR3 loop spans 17 amino acids. Germline assignment: CDR1 SEHNR and CDR2 FQNEAQ (reference sequence). Trimming cost V 3 bases and J 4 bases; bases outside gene matches: 13.

The genes are TRBV18 and TRBJ2-5, with 8 nucleotides matching TRBD1. Per germline, CDR1 KGHSH and CDR2 LQKENI. V dropped 3 bases and J dropped 5; count of bases not matched to a gene: 8. CDR3 length: 15 amino acids. CDR3 amino acids: CASSPRTGSRETQYF. DNA of the CDR3: TGTGCCAGCTCACCCCGGACAGGGTCACGGGAGACCCAGTACTTC.

The rearrangement uses TRBV19 and TRBJ1-5, with D unclear. The V end was cut by 2 bases, the J end by 6 bases, with 8 bases between. Germline V gene sequence: CDR1 LNHDA, CDR2 SQIVND (reference sequence). The CDR3 is 13 amino acids. In DNA form, the CDR3 reads TGTGCCAGTAGTATATCGCTGGCTCAGCCCCAGCATTTT. Translating gives CASSISLAQPQHF.

The chain uses TRBV27 and TRBJ2-5, with a weak D call TRBD1 (5 bases). Germline V gene data show CDR1 as MNHEY and CDR2 as SMNVEV (reference sequence). The CDR3 is made up of 13 amino acids. Trimming took 3 bases from V and 5 from J, leaving 10 bases between them. The CDR3 DNA sequence: TGTGCCAGCAGTTTGATTCAGGGCGAGACCCAGTACTTC. Translated: CASSLIQGETQYF.

The chain links TRBV5-1 to TRBJ1-1; 7 bases are a match to TRBD1. J was trimmed by 4 bases and V by 3 bases; bases with no gene match: 3. The CDR3 spans 13 residues. Germline CDR1 is SGHRS and CDR2 is YFSETQ. The CDR3 here is CASSSQGPTEAFF. For the CDR3, the DNA is TGCGCCAGCAGCTCACAGGGGCCCACTGAAGCTTTCTTT.

This chain joins TRBV4-3 and TRBJ2-7, with a tentative D call TRBD2 (5 bases). The CDR3 length is 13 residues. Trimming took off 3 bases at V and 6 bases at J, with 12 bases between the two ends. Looked up from germline, CDR1 is LGHNA and CDR2 is YSLEER. The CDR3 spells CASSQAQGGEQYF. DNA for the CDR3: TGCGCCAGCAGCCAGGCTCAAGGAGGCGAGCAGTACTTC.

This sequence joins TRBV19 and TRBJ2-7; 7 bases align to TRBD1. In germline, CDR1 is LNHDA, CDR2 SQIVND (reference sequence). The CDR3 totals 13 residues. V trimming: 3 bases; J trimming: 7 bases; junction bases outside the gene matches: 6. CDR3 protein: CASSMTGKWEQYF. The CDR3 nucleotides read TGTGCCAGTAGTATGACAGGGAAATGGGAGCAGTACTTC.

The chain recombines TRBV7-9 with TRBJ1-2; D remains ambiguous. Trimming took off 0 bases at V and 2 bases at J, with 4 bases between the two ends. The CDR3 consists of 13 residues. The germline CDR1 and CDR2 sequences are SEHNR and FQNEAQ (reference sequence). Here the CDR3 reads CASSLAGNYGYTF. CDR3 DNA sequence: TGTGCCAGCAGCTTAGCCGGGAACTATGGCTACACCTTC.

The rearrangement uses TRBV7-2 and TRBJ2-5, with D perhaps TRBD2 (5 bases). CDR1 and CDR2 (germline): SGHTA, FQGNSA. The CDR3 runs 13 residues. Trimming pared 3 bases from V and 7 bases from J, leaving 12 bases between. CDR3 loop: CASSLAGPPTQYF. CDR3 sequence (DNA): TGTGCCAGCAGCTTGGCGGGCCCCCCGACCCAGTACTTC.

This clone was picked up a small number of times. J is TRBJ1-3 and V is TRBV15; D not resolved. Germline CDR1 and CDR2: LNHNV and YYDKDF (reference sequence). The CDR3 is made up of 15 amino acids. V dropped 0 bases and J dropped 9 bases, with 15 bases sitting between them. The CDR3 sequence: CATSRDVGRISTIYF. The CDR3 DNA follows: TGTGCCACCAGCAGAGACGTGGGCCGCATAAGCACCATATATTTT. The full variable domain, completed using reference TRBV15 and TRBJ1-3, is DAMVIQNPRYQVTQFGKPVTLSCSQTLNHNVMYWYQQKSSQAPKLLFHYYDKDFNNEADTPDNFQSRRPNTSFCFLDIRSPGLGDTAMYLCATSRDVGRISTIYFGEGSWLTVV.

The rearrangement links TRBV28 to TRBJ2-7; 8 bases map to TRBD1. The germline gives CDR1 MDHEN, CDR2 SYDVKM. V trimming: 8 bases; J trimming: 3 bases; junction bases outside the gene matches: 15. This CDR3 contains 16 residues. This CDR3 is CASQAFGRTGNYEQYF. CDR3 nucleotide sequence: TGTGCCAGCCAGGCGTTTGGCCGGACAGGGAACTACGAGCAGTACTTC.

This clone was found a few times. The chain links TRBV7-6 to TRBJ2-2, with 8 bases aligning to TRBD1. Looked up from germline, CDR1 is SGHVS and CDR2 is FNYEAQ. V was pared by 4 bases and J by 4 bases, with 5 bases of the junction left unmatched. CDR3 length: 15 residues. DNA of the CDR3: TGTGCCAGCAGCTCATACGGACAGGGCACCGGGGAGCTGTTTTTT. It translates to CASSSYGQGTGELFF. Full variable domain (missing parts from reference TRBV7-6 and TRBJ2-2): GAGVSQSPRYKVTKRGQDVALRCDPISGHVSLYWYRQALGQGPEFLTYFNYEAQQDKSGLPNDRFSAERPEGSISTLTIQRTEQRDSAMYRCASSSYGQGTGELFFGEGSRLTVL.

The V gene is TRBV2, the J gene TRBJ1-2; tentatively, D is TRBD1 (6 bases). The CDR3 loop spans 14 amino acids. Trimming cost V 6 bases and J 3 bases, with 14 bases left between them. Germline CDR1 and CDR2: SNHLY and FYNNEI. The CDR3 protein is CASRSQGMDYGYTF. In DNA, the CDR3 is TGTGCCAGCAGATCACAGGGCATGGACTATGGCTACACCTTC.

The V and J genes are TRBV28 and TRBJ2-4; D is uncertain. Germline assignment: CDR1 MDHEN and CDR2 SYDVKM. CDR3 length equals 13 residues. V lost 2 bases and J lost 6, with 8 bases in between. CDR3 nucleotide sequence: TGTGCCAGCAGTTTAGGGCAGGTAAACATTCAGTACTTC. Its translation: CASSLGQVNIQYF.

The rearrangement joins TRBV18 to TRBJ2-3; TRBD1 aligns across 7 bases. Germline V gene lookup returns CDR1 KGHSH and CDR2 LQKENI. The V gene end was trimmed by 0 bases and the J gene end by 2 bases; junction bases not matched to a gene: 5. This CDR3 spans 16 amino acids. The chain's CDR3 is CASSPPTGVHTDTQYF. DNA of the CDR3: TGTGCCAGCTCACCACCAACAGGGGTCCACACAGATACGCAGTATTTT.

The chain is built from TRBV5-1 and TRBJ2-7; TRBD2 matches at 7 bases. The CDR3 has 14 residues. V was pared by 0 bases and J by 7 bases, with 7 bases of the junction left unmatched. Germline CDR1 is SGHRS and CDR2 is YFSETQ. CDR3 protein: CASSLASGLTEQYF. The DNA of the CDR3 is TGCGCCAGCAGCTTGGCTAGCGGCCTTACTGAGCAGTACTTC.

The J gene is TRBJ2-7, the V gene TRBV5-1; the match to TRBD1 covers 9 bases. This CDR3 spans 15 amino acids. V trimming: 2 bases; J trimming: 2 bases; junction bases outside the gene matches: 5. CDR1 SGHRS and CDR2 YFSETQ come from the germline V gene. The CDR3, as DNA: TGCGCCAGCAGCTTAGACAGGGGGGGTACCTACGAGCAGTACTTC. Translation: CASSLDRGGTYEQYF.

This clone has more than one count but fewer than ten. CDR3 sequence: CASSNTGVDQPQHF. The CDR3 nucleotides read TGTGCCAGCAGCAATACAGGGGTTGATCAGCCCCAGCATTTT. The chain links TRBV6-5 to TRBJ1-5; TRBD1 matches at 7 bases. This CDR3 spans 14 amino acids. Trimming took 6 bases from V and 5 from J; bases not matched to a gene: 7. The germline CDR1 and CDR2 sequences are MNHEY and SVGAGI.

The genes are TRBV6-5 and TRBJ2-1; TRBD2 aligns across 11 bases. V gave up 5 bases and J gave up 6 bases; unmatched junction bases: 6. The germline CDR1 and CDR2 sequences are MNHEY and SVGAGI. The CDR3 sequence is 15 residues long. The CDR3 loop reads CASSPLAGGINEQFF. Written as DNA, the CDR3 is TGTGCCAGCAGTCCGCTAGCGGGGGGCATCAATGAGCAGTTCTTC.